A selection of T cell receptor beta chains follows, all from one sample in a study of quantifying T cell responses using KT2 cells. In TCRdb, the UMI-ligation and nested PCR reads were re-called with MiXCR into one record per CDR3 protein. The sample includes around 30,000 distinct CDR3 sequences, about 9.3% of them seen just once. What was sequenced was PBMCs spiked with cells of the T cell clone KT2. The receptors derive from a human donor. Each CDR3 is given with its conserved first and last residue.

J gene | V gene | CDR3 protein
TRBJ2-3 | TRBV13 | CASSLGTSGEPDTQYF
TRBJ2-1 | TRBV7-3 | CASSQGGYNEQFF
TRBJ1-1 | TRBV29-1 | CSVAPVLLNTEAFF
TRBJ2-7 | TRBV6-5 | CASRALAGTSYEQYF
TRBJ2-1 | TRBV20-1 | CSARGRQGPKNEQFF
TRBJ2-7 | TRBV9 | CASSAGLAPSYEQYF
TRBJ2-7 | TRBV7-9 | CASSLAEGTGEQYF
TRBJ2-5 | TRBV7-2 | CASSLGFEREAQETQYF
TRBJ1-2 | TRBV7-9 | CASSLDVIRGYTF
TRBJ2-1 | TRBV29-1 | CSVIGRGAVGQFF
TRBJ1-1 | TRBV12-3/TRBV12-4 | CASSITGEPEAFF
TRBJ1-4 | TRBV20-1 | CSASNPRGSNEKLFF
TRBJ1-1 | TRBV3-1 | CASSLDPLGTEAFF
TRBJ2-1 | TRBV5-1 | CASSLGDRHLDNEQFF
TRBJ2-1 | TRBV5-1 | CARSWRGTVDNEQFF
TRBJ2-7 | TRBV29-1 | CSVQINRGPPYEQYF
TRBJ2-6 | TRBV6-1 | CASSEKSSGANVLTF
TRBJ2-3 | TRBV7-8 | CASSLVAGGGTDTQYF
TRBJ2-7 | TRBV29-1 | CSVGGKYF
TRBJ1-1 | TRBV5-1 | CASSLDGQGSNTEAFF
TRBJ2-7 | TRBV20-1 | CSASPGYEQYF
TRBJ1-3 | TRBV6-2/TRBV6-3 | CASSRSRNTIYF
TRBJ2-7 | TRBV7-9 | CASSLWGRDRNYEQYF
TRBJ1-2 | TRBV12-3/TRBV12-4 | CASSFSRQGDGYTF